The TCR beta chain described here comes from a study of T cells in Graves' hyperthyroidism and ophthalmopathy. TCR beta CDR3 regions were amplified from RNA. The HTBI primer set served for first-round RT-PCR of the TCR CDR3. TCRdb recomputed calls from the multiplex PCR reads with MiXCR, one row per CDR3 protein. Of under 650,000 distinct CDR3 sequences listed, 15% to 20% are singletons. The CDR3 has 14 residues. Trimming removed 4 bases at V and 4 bases at J, with 14 bases between. Germline V CDR1 and CDR2: DFQATT, SNEGSKA (reference sequence). The source of this sequence is a woman in her 30s with Graves' hyperthyroidism. The sequencing sample was made of blood. The genes are TRBV20-1 and TRBJ1-3; D unresolved. CDR3 DNA sequence: TGCAGTGCTACCAGACTAGCAACGGGAAACACCATATATTTT. Amino acid sequence: CSATRLATGNTIYF.